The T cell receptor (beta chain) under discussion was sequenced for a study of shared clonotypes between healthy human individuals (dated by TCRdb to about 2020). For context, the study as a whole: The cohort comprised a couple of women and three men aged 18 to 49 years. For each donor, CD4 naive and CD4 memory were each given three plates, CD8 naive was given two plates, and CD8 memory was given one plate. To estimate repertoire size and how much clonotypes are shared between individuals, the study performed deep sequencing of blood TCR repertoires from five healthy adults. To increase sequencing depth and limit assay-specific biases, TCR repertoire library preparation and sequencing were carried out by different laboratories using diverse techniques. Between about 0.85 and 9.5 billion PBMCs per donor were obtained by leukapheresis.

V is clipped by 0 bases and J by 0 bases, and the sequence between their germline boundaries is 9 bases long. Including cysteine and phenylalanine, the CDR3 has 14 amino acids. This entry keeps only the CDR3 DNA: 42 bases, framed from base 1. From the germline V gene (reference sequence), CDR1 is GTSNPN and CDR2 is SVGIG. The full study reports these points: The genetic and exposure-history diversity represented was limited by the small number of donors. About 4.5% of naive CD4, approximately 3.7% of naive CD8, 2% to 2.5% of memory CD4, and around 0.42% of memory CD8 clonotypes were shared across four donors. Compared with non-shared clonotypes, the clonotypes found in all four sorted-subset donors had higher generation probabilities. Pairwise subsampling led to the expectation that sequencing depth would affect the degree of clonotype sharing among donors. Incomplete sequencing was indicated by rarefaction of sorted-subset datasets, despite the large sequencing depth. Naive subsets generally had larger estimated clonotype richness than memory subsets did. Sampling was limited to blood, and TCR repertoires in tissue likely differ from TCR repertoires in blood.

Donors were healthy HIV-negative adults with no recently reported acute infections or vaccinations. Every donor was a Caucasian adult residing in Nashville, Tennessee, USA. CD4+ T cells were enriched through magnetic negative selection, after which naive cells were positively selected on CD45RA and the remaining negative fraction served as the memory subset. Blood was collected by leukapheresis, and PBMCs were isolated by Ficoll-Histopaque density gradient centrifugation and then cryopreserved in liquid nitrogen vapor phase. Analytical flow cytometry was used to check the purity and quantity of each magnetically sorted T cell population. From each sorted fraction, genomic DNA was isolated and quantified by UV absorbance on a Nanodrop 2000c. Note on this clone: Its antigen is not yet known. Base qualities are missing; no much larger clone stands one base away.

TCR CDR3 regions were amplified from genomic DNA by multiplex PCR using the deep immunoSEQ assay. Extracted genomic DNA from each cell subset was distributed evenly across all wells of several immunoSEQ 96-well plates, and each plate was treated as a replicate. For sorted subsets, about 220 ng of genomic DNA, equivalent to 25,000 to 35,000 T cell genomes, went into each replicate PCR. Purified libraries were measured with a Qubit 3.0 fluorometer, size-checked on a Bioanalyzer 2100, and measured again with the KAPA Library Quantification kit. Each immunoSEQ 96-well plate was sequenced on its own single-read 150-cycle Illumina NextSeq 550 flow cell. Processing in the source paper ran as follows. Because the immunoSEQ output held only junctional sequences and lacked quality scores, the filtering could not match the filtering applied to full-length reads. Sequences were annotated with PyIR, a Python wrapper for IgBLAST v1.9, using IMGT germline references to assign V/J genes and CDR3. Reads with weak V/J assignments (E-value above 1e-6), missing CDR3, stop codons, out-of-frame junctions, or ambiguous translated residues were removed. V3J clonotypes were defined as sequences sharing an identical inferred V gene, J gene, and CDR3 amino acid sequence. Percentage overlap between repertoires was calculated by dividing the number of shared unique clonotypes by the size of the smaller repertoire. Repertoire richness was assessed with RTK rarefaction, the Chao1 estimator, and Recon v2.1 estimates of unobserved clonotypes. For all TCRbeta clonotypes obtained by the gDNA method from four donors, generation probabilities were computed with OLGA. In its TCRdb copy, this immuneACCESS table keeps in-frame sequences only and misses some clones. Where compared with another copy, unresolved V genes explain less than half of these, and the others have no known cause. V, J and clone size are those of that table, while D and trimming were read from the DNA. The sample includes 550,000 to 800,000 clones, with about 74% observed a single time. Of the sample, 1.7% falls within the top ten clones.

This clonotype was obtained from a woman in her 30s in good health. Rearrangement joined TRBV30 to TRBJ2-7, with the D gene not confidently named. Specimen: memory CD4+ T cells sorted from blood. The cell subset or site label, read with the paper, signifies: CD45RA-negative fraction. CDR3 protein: CAWSVPSGSYEQYF. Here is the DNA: TGTGCCTGGAGTGTACCCTCCGGCTCCTACGAGCAGTACTTC. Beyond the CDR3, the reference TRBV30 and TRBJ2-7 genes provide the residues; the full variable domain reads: SQTIHQWPATLVQPVGSPLSLECTVEGTSNPNLYWYRQAAGRGLQLLFYSVGIGQISSEVPQNLSASRPQDRQFILSSKKLLLSDSGFYLCAWSVPSGSYEQYFGPGTRLTVT.